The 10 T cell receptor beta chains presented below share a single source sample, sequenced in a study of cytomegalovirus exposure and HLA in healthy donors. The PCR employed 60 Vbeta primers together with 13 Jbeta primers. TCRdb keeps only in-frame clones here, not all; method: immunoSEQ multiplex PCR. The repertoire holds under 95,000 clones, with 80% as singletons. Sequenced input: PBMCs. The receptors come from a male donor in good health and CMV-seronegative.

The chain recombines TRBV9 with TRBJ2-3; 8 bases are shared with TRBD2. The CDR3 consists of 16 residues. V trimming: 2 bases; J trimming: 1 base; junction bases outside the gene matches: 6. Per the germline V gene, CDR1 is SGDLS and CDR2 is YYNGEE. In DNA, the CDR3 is TGTGCCAGCAGCGTGGGGCCAGCGGGGGGCACAGATACGCAGTATTTT. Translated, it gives CASSVGPAGGTDTQYF.

The CDR3 bases are TGTGCCAGTAGTGAGAGATCCTCCTACGAGCAGTACTTC. Amino acids: CASSERSSYEQYF. The V and J genes are TRBV19 and TRBJ2-7; no firm D call. Germline V gene sequence: CDR1 LNHDA, CDR2 SQIVND (reference sequence). The CDR3 is 13 residues long. V lost 5 bases and J 0 bases, leaving 8 bases between the germline ends.

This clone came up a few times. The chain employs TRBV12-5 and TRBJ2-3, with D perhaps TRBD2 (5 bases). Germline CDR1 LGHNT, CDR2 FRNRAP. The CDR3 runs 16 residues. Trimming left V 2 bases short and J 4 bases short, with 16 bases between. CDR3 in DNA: TGTGCTAGTGGTTTGAGGTTTTCGGGGTCTGCAGATACGCAGTATTTT. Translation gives CASGLRFSGSADTQYF.

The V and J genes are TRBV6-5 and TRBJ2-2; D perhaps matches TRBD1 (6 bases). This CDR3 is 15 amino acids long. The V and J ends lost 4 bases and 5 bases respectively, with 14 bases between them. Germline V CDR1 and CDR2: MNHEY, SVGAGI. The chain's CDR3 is CASSSRGAKTGELFF. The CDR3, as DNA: TGTGCCAGCAGTTCCAGGGGAGCTAAGACCGGGGAGCTGTTTTTT.

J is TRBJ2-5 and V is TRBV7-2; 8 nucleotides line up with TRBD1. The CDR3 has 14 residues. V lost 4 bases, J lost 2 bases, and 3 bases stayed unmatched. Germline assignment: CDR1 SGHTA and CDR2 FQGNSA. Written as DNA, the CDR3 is TGTGCCAGCAGCTCTGGACAGGGTCAAGAGACCCAGTACTTC. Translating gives CASSSGQGQETQYF.

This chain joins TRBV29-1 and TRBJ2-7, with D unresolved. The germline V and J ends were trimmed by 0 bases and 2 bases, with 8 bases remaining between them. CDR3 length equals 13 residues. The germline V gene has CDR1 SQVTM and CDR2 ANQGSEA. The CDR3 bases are TGCAGCGTTGAAGATCGTCAGACCTACGAGCAGTACTTC. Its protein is CSVEDRQTYEQYF.

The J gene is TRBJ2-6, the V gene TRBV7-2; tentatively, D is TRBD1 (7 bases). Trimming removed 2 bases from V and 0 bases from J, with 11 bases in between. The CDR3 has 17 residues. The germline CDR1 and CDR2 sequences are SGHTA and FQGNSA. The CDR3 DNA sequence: TGTGCCAGCAGCTTACAGGGGGGAATCTCTGGGGCCAACGTCCTGACTTTC. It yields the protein CASSLQGGISGANVLTF.

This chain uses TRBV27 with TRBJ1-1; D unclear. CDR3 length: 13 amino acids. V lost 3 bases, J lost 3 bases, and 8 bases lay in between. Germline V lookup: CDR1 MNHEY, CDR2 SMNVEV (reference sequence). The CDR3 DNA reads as TGTGCCAGCAGTTTGAGGGTTGACACTGAAGCTTTCTTT. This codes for CASSLRVDTEAFF.

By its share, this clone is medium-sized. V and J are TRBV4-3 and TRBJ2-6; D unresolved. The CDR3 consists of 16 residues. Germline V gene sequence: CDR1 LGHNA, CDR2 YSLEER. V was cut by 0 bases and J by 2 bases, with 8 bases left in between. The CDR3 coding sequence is TGCGCCAGCAGCCAAGATGTGGGCACTGGGGCCAACGTCCTGACTTTC. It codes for CASSQDVGTGANVLTF.

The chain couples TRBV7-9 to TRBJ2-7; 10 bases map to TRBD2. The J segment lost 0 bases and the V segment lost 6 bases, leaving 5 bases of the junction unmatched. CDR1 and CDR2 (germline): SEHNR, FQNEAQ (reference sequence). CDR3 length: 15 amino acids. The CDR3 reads CASSRAGGPSYEQYF. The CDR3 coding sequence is TGTGCCAGCAGTAGAGCGGGGGGGCCCTCCTACGAGCAGTACTTC.